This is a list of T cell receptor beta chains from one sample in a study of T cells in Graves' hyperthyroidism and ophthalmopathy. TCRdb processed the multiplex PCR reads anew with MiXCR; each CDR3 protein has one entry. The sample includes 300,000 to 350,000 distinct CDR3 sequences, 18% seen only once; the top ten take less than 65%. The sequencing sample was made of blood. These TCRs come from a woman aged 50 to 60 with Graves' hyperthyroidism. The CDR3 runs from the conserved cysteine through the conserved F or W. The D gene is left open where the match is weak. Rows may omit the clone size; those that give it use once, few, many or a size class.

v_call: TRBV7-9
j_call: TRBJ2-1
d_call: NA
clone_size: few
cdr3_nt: TGTGCCAGCAGCCCGGTCGAGCGGGCGGGGGCATACAATGAGCAGTTCTTC
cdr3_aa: CASSPVERAGAYNEQFF

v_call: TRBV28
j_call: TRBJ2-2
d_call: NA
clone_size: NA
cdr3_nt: TGTGCCAGCAGGGAGGGGGCCACCGGGGAGCTGTTTTTT
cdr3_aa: CASREGATGELFF

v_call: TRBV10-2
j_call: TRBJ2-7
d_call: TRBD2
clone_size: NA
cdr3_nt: TGCGCCAGCACCCGGGTTAGCGGGATCTCCGAGCAGTACTTC
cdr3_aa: CASTRVSGISEQYF

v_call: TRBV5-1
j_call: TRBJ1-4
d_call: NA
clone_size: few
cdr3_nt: TGCGCCAGCAGCCCCCGGGAGGTCACAACTAATGAAAAACTGTTTTTT
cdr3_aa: CASSPREVTTNEKLFF

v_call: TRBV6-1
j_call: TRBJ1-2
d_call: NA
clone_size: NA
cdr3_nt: TGTGCCAGCAGGATGGACGTATTATCTAACTATGGCTACACCTTC
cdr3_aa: CASRMDVLSNYGYTF

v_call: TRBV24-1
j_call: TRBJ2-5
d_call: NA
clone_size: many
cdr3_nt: TGTGCCACCAGTGACGCTCAGGGGGGTAAGGAGACCCAGTACTTC
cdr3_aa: CATSDAQGGKETQYF

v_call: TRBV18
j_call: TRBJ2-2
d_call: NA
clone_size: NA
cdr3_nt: TGTGCCAGCTCACCTTTTGGCGGGGAGAACACCGGGGAGCTGTTTTTT
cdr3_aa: CASSPFGGENTGELFF

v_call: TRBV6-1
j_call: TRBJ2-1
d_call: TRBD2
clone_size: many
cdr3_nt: TGTGCCAGCAGTTCCGGGACTAGGCTCTTCAATGAGCAGTTCTTC
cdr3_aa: CASSSGTRLFNEQFF

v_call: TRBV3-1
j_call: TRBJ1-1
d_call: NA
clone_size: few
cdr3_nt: TGTGCCAGCAGGGACAGGAACACTGAAGCTTTCTTT
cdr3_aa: CASRDRNTEAFF

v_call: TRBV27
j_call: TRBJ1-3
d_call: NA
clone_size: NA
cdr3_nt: TGTGCCAGCAGGGCGGGACAATACTCTGGAAACACCATATATTTT
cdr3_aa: CASRAGQYSGNTIYF

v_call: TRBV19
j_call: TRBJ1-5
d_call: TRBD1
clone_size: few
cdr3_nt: TGTGCCAGTAGTATCTACAGGGGTGATCAGCCCCAGCATTTT
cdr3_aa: CASSIYRGDQPQHF